The entry below gives a single T cell receptor (beta chain) sequence along with its context. The sample is drawn from a study of blood T cell repertoires in COVID-19. Study-wide context: Researchers got acute and convalescent COVID-19 samples from the United States, Italy and Spain. In each case, the material was cDNA or gDNA derived from T cells, B-cell-depleted T cells, or PBMCs.

Original analysis: How many nucleated cells were present was estimated from reference gene primer amplification. TCRdb's table, derived via immunoSEQ multiplex PCR, lists solely in-frame clones and lacks some. V, J and clone size are taken as reported in that table, and D and trimming were inferred from the DNA itself. The sample gives about 110,000 clones, roughly 88% of which show up once; 7% to 9% is in the top ten. Germline trimming cut 5 bases from V and 4 bases from J; bases unmatched to any gene: 4. The CDR3 length is 14 residues. In germline, CDR1 is MDHEN, CDR2 SYDVKM. The TCR was taken from a woman aged 80 or over with active or convalescent COVID-19. V is TRBV28 and J is TRBJ2-5, with 10 positions matching TRBD2. The sequencing input was peripheral blood. The CDR3 sequence: CASSDPSGRETQYF. CDR3 nucleotides: TGTGCCAGCAGTGACCCTAGCGGGAGAGAGACCCAGTACTTC.